This entry concerns a single T cell receptor beta chain. Authors' methods: Using reference gene primer amplification, nucleated cell counts were estimated. The table came from immunoSEQ multiplex PCR; TCRdb's copy has only in-frame clones and leaves some out. V and J calls plus clone size are reproduced from that table; the DNA served to infer D and trimming. The data hold tens of thousands of clones, with around 80% observed a single time. The sample is drawn from a study of blood T cell repertoires in COVID-19. Study-wide context: Researchers got acute and convalescent COVID-19 samples from the United States, Italy and Spain. The analysed material was cDNA or gDNA that came from T cells, B-cell-depleted T cells, or PBMCs.

V dropped 3 bases and J dropped 1; count of bases not matched to a gene: 8. Germline V gene lookup returns CDR1 SGHKS and CDR2 YYEKEE (reference sequence). The CDR3 spans 16 residues. The specimen was peripheral blood. The sequence derives from a man aged 55 to 70 with acute or convalescent COVID-19. V usage is TRBV5-5 and J usage is TRBJ1-2; 8 bases align to TRBD1. This CDR3 is CASSSQGALVNYGYTF. CDR3 DNA: TGTGCCAGCAGCTCTCAGGGGGCACTGGTTAACTATGGCTACACCTTC.